The 24 T cell receptor beta chains in this list originate from one sample, sequenced in a study of blood T cell repertoires in COVID-19. Measured with immunoSEQ multiplex PCR; TCRdb has only the in-frame clones, and not every one. The data contain roughly 120,000 clones, roughly 89% of them singletons. Sequencing was performed on peripheral blood. These receptors were obtained from a woman aged 55-70 years with COVID-19, enrolled during active disease.

The chain couples TRBV7-2 to TRBJ2-3; 7 nucleotides align to TRBD2. There are 14 residues in the CDR3. The ends lost 6 bases at V and 1 base at J; junction bases unmatched: 4. Germline V CDR1 and CDR2: SGHTA, FQGNSA. The CDR3 is CASSPGRGTDTQYF. The CDR3 nucleotides read TGTGCCAGCAGTCCAGGGAGGGGCACAGATACGCAGTATTTT.

This sequence joins TRBV19 and TRBJ1-4; D unclear. V lost 3 bases, J lost 5 bases, and 10 bases lay in between. This CDR3 comprises 14 residues. Germline V gene lookup returns CDR1 LNHDA and CDR2 SQIVND (reference sequence). The CDR3 bases are TGTGCCAGTAGTATTGGAGGCGGGAATGAAAAACTGTTTTTT. This codes for CASSIGGGNEKLFF. Looking up the rest from reference TRBV19 and TRBJ1-4 gives the full variable domain: DGGITQSPKYLFRKEGQNVTLSCEQNLNHDAMYWYRQDPGQGLRLIYYSQIVNDFQKGDIAEGYSVSREKKESFPLTVTSAQKNPTAFYLCASSIGGGNEKLFFGSGTQLSVL.

This clone was seen just once. The chain is built from TRBV3-1 (or the pseudogene TRBV3-2) and TRBJ1-6; D not resolved. This CDR3 comprises 13 residues. CDR1 and CDR2 (germline): LGHDT, YNNKEL (reference sequence). Trimming stripped 0 bases from V and 8 bases from J, with 5 bases between. The CDR3 sequence: CASSQDRHSPLHF. Written as DNA, the CDR3 is TGTGCCAGCAGCCAAGATCGTCATTCACCCCTCCACTTT.

The rearrangement uses TRBV5-8 and TRBJ2-1, with 9 positions matching TRBD2. This CDR3 region has 13 residues. In germline, CDR1 is SGHTS, CDR2 YDEGEE. J lost 14 bases, V lost 2 bases, and 8 bases had no gene match. CDR3 nucleotides: TGTGCCAGCAGCTTCCTAGCGGGGCCAGGGGAGTTCTTC. Protein sequence: CASSFLAGPGEFF.

The chain employs TRBV3-1 (or the pseudogene TRBV3-2) and TRBJ1-1; no clear D. The ends were cut back, 1 base at V and 12 bases at J, with 12 bases in the middle. Looked up from germline, CDR1 is LGHDT and CDR2 is YNNKEL (reference sequence). CDR3 size: 12 residues. The CDR3 sequence is CASSQVGSRPFF. CDR3 in DNA: TGTGCCAGCAGCCAAGTCGGCAGCAGGCCTTTCTTT.

The rearrangement uses TRBV5-8 and TRBJ1-2, with D perhaps TRBD1 (6 bases). V gave up 2 bases and J gave up 2 bases, with 13 bases separating them. This CDR3 is 15 amino acids long. Germline CDR1 SGHTS, CDR2 YDEGEE. DNA of the CDR3: TGTGCCAGCAGCTTCCGACGAGACAGGAACTATGGCTACACCTTC. Protein sequence: CASSFRRDRNYGYTF.

This chain connects TRBV30 to TRBJ1-2; D gene ambiguous. V lost 0 bases, J lost 8 bases, and 10 bases lay in between. CDR1 is GTSNPN and CDR2 is SVGIG in the germline V gene (reference sequence). CDR3 length equals 12 residues. CDR3 residues: CAWSVSGRGYTF. CDR3 in DNA: TGTGCCTGGAGTGTATCGGGGAGGGGCTACACCTTC. The full variable domain, with the rest looked up from reference TRBV30 and TRBJ1-2, is SQTIHQWPATLVQPVGSPLSLECTVEGTSNPNLYWYRQAAGRGLQLLFYSVGIGQISSEVPQNLSASRPQDRQFILSSKKLLLSDSGFYLCAWSVSGRGYTFGSGTRLTVV.

The chain uses TRBV9 and TRBJ1-1; TRBD1 matches 12 bases. Germline V gives CDR1 SGDLS, CDR2 YYNGEE. The CDR3 is 16 residues long. V shed 1 base and J 3 bases; nucleotides not matched to a gene: 4. The CDR3 nucleotides are TGTGCCAGCAGCGTATTCGGGACAGGGGGCTACACTGAAGCTTTCTTT. As protein: CASSVFGTGGYTEAFF. The entire variable domain, with the rest obtained from reference TRBV9 and TRBJ1-1, is as follows: DSGVTQTPKHLITATGQRVTLRCSPRSGDLSVYWYQQSLDQGLQFLIQYYNGEERAKGNILERFSAQQFPDLHSELNLSSLELGDSALYFCASSVFGTGGYTEAFFGQGTRLTVV.

J is TRBJ2-5 and V is TRBV5-1, with 10 bases aligning to TRBD2. V shed 4 bases and J 4 bases; nucleotides not matched to a gene: 10. Germline assignment: CDR1 SGHRS and CDR2 YFSETQ. The CDR3 consists of 16 residues. This chain's CDR3 is CASSGSGGALGETQYF. The CDR3 DNA is TGCGCCAGCAGCGGAAGCGGGGGGGCCCTTGGAGAGACCCAGTACTTC.

The chain links TRBV15 to TRBJ1-4; 7 positions match TRBD1. The germline CDR1 and CDR2 sequences are LNHNV and YYDKDF (reference sequence). V was clipped by 4 bases and J by 4 bases; unmatched bases: 3. This CDR3 is 14 amino acids long. CDR3 in amino acids: CATSTDRVNEKLFF. CDR3 sequence (DNA): TGTGCCACCAGCACCGACAGGGTTAATGAAAAACTGTTTTTT.

The gene calls are TRBV11-2 and TRBJ2-2; weak D call: TRBD1 (5 bases). CDR1 is SGHAT, CDR2 FQNNGV, per germline. V was cut by 2 bases and J by 3 bases, with 10 bases left in between. The CDR3 contains 15 residues. The CDR3 loop is CASSLRGWDTGELFF. CDR3 bases: TGTGCCAGCAGCTTAAGGGGTTGGGACACCGGGGAGCTGTTTTTT.

The chain joins TRBV19 to TRBJ1-6; TRBD1 might be the D (5 bases). The germline V gene has CDR1 LNHDA and CDR2 SQIVND (reference sequence). Trimming removed 6 bases from V and 9 bases from J, with 18 bases in between. The CDR3 has 15 residues. CDR3 DNA sequence: TGTGCCAGTAGCACAGCAGGGAACCAAGGTTCACCCCTCCACTTT. Residues: CASSTAGNQGSPLHF.

The chain links TRBV11-2 to TRBJ2-1; TRBD2 is a possible D gene (6 bases). This CDR3 has 18 residues. Germline-derived CDR1 and CDR2 are SGHAT and FQNNGV. V was cut by 6 bases and J by 6 bases, with 27 bases left in between. CDR3 nucleotide sequence: TGTGCCAGCAGTTCTAATCCTCCACAGGTGGAGGGGCGCAATGAGCAGTTCTTC. Translation gives CASSSNPPQVEGRNEQFF.

The CDR3, as DNA: TGTGCCAGCAGCCCCTCCTCGGATGAAAAACTGTTTTTT. It encodes CASSPSSDEKLFF. This rearrangement joins TRBV5-5 to TRBJ1-4; D unresolved. There are 13 residues in the CDR3. Trimming left V 4 bases short and J 6 bases short, with 10 bases between. CDR1 is SGHKS and CDR2 is YYEKEE in the germline V gene (reference sequence).

The V and J genes are TRBV19 and TRBJ1-2, with unresolved D. Germline-derived CDR1 and CDR2 are LNHDA and SQIVND (reference sequence). Trimming removed 3 bases from V and 13 bases from J, with 12 bases in between. The CDR3 has 11 amino acids. Written as DNA, the CDR3 is TGTGCCAGTAGTATTGGCAGTCGATGCACCTTC. Protein: CASSIGSRCTF.

The J gene is TRBJ1-4, the V gene TRBV5-6, with TRBD1 matching over 7 bases. The CDR3 contains 14 residues. Germline CDR1 reads SGHDT; CDR2 reads YYEEEE. V lost 3 bases to trimming and J lost 4 bases; unmatched junction nucleotides: 3. The CDR3 loop reads CASSSGQSNEKLFF. DNA of the CDR3: TGTGCCAGCAGCTCGGGACAGAGTAATGAAAAACTGTTTTTT.

The CDR3 region is CASSLGRGYNQPQHF. DNA for the CDR3: TGTGCCAGCAGCTTAGGCAGGGGCTACAATCAGCCCCAGCATTTT. J is TRBJ1-5 and V is TRBV7-6; maybe TRBD1 (6 bases). This CDR3 has 15 residues. Trimming stripped 1 base from V and 3 bases from J, with 10 bases between. Germline V gene sequence: CDR1 SGHVS, CDR2 FNYEAQ.

The rearrangement links TRBV30 to TRBJ1-5; TRBD1 might be the D (5 bases). Trimming took 2 bases from V and 2 from J, leaving 10 bases between them. The CDR3 extends over 14 amino acids. Per the germline V gene, CDR1 is GTSNPN and CDR2 is SVGIG (reference sequence). The CDR3 DNA sequence: TGTGCCTGGAGTCCCCGGGGGGGCAATCAGCCCCAGCATTTT. Translated: CAWSPRGGNQPQHF.

This chain uses TRBV6-5 with TRBJ2-3; 7 nucleotides match TRBD1. J was trimmed by 2 bases and V by 6 bases; bases with no gene match: 5. Germline V gene data show CDR1 as MNHEY and CDR2 as SVGAGI. This CDR3 has 14 residues. In DNA, the CDR3 is TGTGCCAGCAGCCTGACAGGGATCACAGATACGCAGTATTTT. It yields the protein CASSLTGITDTQYF.

The chain carries TRBV5-1 and TRBJ2-1, with D possibly being TRBD2 (5 bases). V was clipped by 0 bases and J by 0 bases, with 10 bases between them. Germline values: CDR1 SGHRS, CDR2 YFSETQ. The CDR3 spans 16 residues. CDR3 nucleotide sequence: TGCGCCAGCAGCTTGGACGGACTGGCCTCCTACAATGAGCAGTTCTTC. The encoded protein is CASSLDGLASYNEQFF. Full variable domain (rest looked up from reference TRBV5-1 and TRBJ2-1): KAGVTQTPRYLIKTRGQQVTLSCSPISGHRSVSWYQQTPGQGLQFLFEYFSETQRNKGNFPGRFSGRQFSNSRSEMNVSTLELGDSALYLCASSLDGLASYNEQFFGPGTRLTVL.

The gene calls are TRBV4-3 and TRBJ1-1; 9 bases are a match to TRBD1. The J segment lost 8 bases and the V segment lost 3 bases, leaving 4 bases of the junction unmatched. CDR3 length: 13 residues. Germline V lookup: CDR1 LGHNA, CDR2 YSLEER. The chain's CDR3 is CASSQEGQGEAFF. For the CDR3, the DNA is TGCGCCAGCAGCCAGGAGGGACAGGGAGAAGCTTTCTTT.

The rearrangement uses TRBV6-2 or TRBV6-3 and TRBJ2-1; D is possibly TRBD2 (6 bases). The germline V gene encodes CDR1 MNHEY and CDR2 SVGEGT. The CDR3 is 13 amino acids. Trimming removed 6 bases from V and 7 bases from J, with 13 bases in between. The CDR3 protein is CASSRLGENEQFF. The CDR3 nucleotides read TGTGCCAGCAGCAGACTAGGGGAGAATGAGCAGTTCTTC.

The V call is TRBV19, the J call TRBJ1-1; no clear D. V was pared by 5 bases and J by 7 bases, with 14 bases between. Germline V gene data show CDR1 as LNHDA and CDR2 as SQIVND (reference sequence). CDR3 length: 13 amino acids. The CDR3 sequence is CASSLSLQIEAFF. CDR3 DNA sequence: TGTGCCAGTAGTCTCTCGTTGCAGATTGAAGCTTTCTTT.

The CDR3 region is CASSLSDTEAFF. As DNA, the CDR3 is TGTGCCAGCAGCTTGTCGGACACTGAAGCTTTCTTT. This chain links TRBV7-9 with TRBJ1-1; D remains unclear. Germline assignment: CDR1 SEHNR and CDR2 FQNEAQ (reference sequence). The CDR3 length is 12 residues. V lost 3 bases to trimming and J lost 3 bases, with 5 bases between them.